Listed below are T cell receptor beta chains from one sample, sequenced in a study of blood T cell repertoires in COVID-19. The table came from immunoSEQ multiplex PCR; TCRdb's copy has only in-frame clones and leaves some out. This repertoire shows around 52,000 clones, about four fifths found once; its top ten account for over 4.5%. Material for sequencing was peripheral blood. These receptors were obtained from a human donor in a cohort sampled during active COVID-19. The CDR3 runs from the conserved cysteine through the conserved F or W. Fields, in order: J gene, V gene, clone size, D gene, CDR3 DNA, CDR3 protein. D genes are given only for firm matches. Clone size is stated in some rows and not others, as once, few, many or a class when expanded.

TRBJ1-1 | TRBV5-1 | NA | NA | TGCGCCAGCAGACTGGGTGACTTGAACACTGAAGCTTTCTTT | CASRLGDLNTEAFF
TRBJ2-1 | TRBV4-1 | NA | TRBD2 | TGCGCCAGCAGCCAGACCGAGGCGGGGGGGAATAATGAGCAGTTCTTC | CASSQTEAGGNNEQFF
TRBJ1-2 | TRBV29-1 | NA | NA | TGCAGCGTTGAAGATGAATCGGCCGACACGTATGGCTACACCTTC | CSVEDESADTYGYTF
TRBJ1-2 | TRBV30 | NA | NA | TGTGCCTGGAGTGTAGGAGGACTCGGTGGCTACACCTTC | CAWSVGGLGGYTF
TRBJ1-6 | TRBV11-2 | NA | NA | TGTGCCAGCAGCTTGGGGAGCTCCTATAATTCACCCCTCCACTTT | CASSLGSSYNSPLHF
TRBJ2-3 | TRBV7-4 | NA | NA | TGTGCCAGCAGCTTCCGTGACAGGGACTCAGATACGCAGTATTTT | CASSFRDRDSDTQYF
TRBJ1-1 | TRBV5-1 | once | NA | TGCGCCAGCAGTCAACAGGGCGGAGGCCAGAACACTGAAGCTTTCTTT | CASSQQGGGQNTEAFF
TRBJ2-7 | TRBV19 | NA | NA | TGTGCCACCTCTTCCTCACGGAGCTCCTACGAGCAGTACTTC | CATSSSRSSYEQYF
TRBJ1-4 | TRBV5-1 | NA | NA | TGCGCCAGCAGCTCCAGGGGAATTGGCGAAAAACTGTTTTTT | CASSSRGIGEKLFF
TRBJ2-1 | TRBV6-5 | few | TRBD1 | TGTGCCAGCCCGGGACAGTCCATCTTTGAGCAGTTCTTC | CASPGQSIFEQFF
TRBJ2-3 | TRBV7-9 | NA | TRBD1 | TGTGCCAGCAGCCCGGGACAGGGGAGGGCAGATACGCAGTATTTT | CASSPGQGRADTQYF
TRBJ1-1 | TRBV29-1 | NA | TRBD1 | TGCAGCGTTAACGGACAGGGGACTGAAGCTTTCTTT | CSVNGQGTEAFF
TRBJ1-5 | TRBV4-1 | NA | NA | TGCGCCAGCAGCCAAAGCGCGCTCAGGGGCCCAGGTCAGCCCCAGCATTTT | CASSQSALRGPGQPQHF